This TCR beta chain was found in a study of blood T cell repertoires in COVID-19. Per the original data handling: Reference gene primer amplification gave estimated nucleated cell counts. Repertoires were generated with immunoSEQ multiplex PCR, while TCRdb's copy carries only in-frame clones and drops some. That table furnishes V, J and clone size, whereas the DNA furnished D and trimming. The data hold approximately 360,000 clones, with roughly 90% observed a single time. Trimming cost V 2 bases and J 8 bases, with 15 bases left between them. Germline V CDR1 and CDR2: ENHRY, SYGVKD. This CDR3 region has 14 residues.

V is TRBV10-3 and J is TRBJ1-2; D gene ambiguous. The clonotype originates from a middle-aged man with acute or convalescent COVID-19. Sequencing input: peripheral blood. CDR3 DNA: TGTGCCATCAGTGAGCTCGACGGACGAGGGGGCTACACCTTC. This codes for CAISELDGRGGYTF.